This entry lists 28 T cell receptor beta chains sequenced from one sample in a study of blood T cell repertoires in COVID-19. TCRdb's table, derived via immunoSEQ multiplex PCR, lists solely in-frame clones and lacks some. The table lists 270,000 or so clones, 85% to 90% of them singletons. The material sequenced was PBMCs or T cells enriched from blood (not recorded which). These receptors all stem from a woman aged 25-40 years with acute COVID-19.

This rearrangement joins TRBV14 to TRBJ1-5, with D possibly being TRBD1 (5 bases). The length of the CDR3 is 14 residues. Germline CDR1 and CDR2: SGHDN and FVKESK. V was clipped by 5 bases and J by 5 bases, with 13 bases between them. The CDR3 DNA reads TGTGCCAGCAGCTCTGACAGTGGAGATCAGCCCCAGCATTTT. Its protein product is CASSSDSGDQPQHF.

This chain uses TRBV28 with TRBJ1-5, with D possibly matching TRBD1 (6 bases). CDR3 length: 15 amino acids. Trimming cost V 5 bases and J 2 bases, with 13 bases left between them. In germline, CDR1 is MDHEN, CDR2 SYDVKM. In DNA form, the CDR3 reads TGTGCCAGCAGTACAGGGAATCGGGGCAATCAGCCCCAGCATTTT. Amino acids: CASSTGNRGNQPQHF.

The chain employs TRBV7-9 and TRBJ2-3, with 9 bases identical to TRBD2. The CDR3 has 18 amino acids. Trimming cost V 0 bases and J 1 base; bases outside gene matches: 8. Per germline, CDR1 SEHNR and CDR2 FQNEAQ (reference sequence). In nucleotides, the CDR3 is TGTGCCAGCAGCTTAGCTGGCCCATGGACTAGCGGCACAGATACGCAGTATTTT. Translated, it gives CASSLAGPWTSGTDTQYF.

This clone was observed a handful of times. The chain combines TRBV4-2 with TRBJ2-7, with 9 positions matching TRBD2. V lost 5 bases, J lost 0 bases, and 11 bases stayed unmatched. Germline V gives CDR1 LGHNA, CDR2 YNFKEQ. This CDR3 region has 17 residues. The CDR3 nucleotides are TGTGCCAGCAGCAAGATTTGGGCGGGGGGGGACTCCTACGAGCAGTACTTC. It encodes CASSKIWAGGDSYEQYF.

This chain uses TRBV7-2 with TRBJ2-3, with 11 bases matching TRBD2. Germline V gene data show CDR1 as SGHTA and CDR2 as FQGNSA. V lost 5 bases, J lost 2 bases, and 9 bases stayed unmatched. The CDR3 extends over 17 amino acids. CDR3 residues: CASSPPPTSGNTDTQYF. The CDR3 DNA sequence: TGTGCCAGCAGCCCTCCTCCGACTAGCGGGAACACAGATACGCAGTATTTT.

This chain's CDR3 is CASSSGLAGGQETQYF. The CDR3 DNA reads as TGTGCCAGTAGTAGCGGACTAGCGGGAGGGCAAGAGACCCAGTACTTC. V gene TRBV19 combines with J gene TRBJ2-5, with TRBD2 identical over 15 bases. Germline CDR1 and CDR2: LNHDA and SQIVND (reference sequence). J was trimmed by 2 bases and V by 4 bases; bases with no gene match: 2. This CDR3 comprises 16 residues.

This sequence joins TRBV2 and TRBJ2-6; D might be TRBD1 (5 bases). V dropped 6 bases and J dropped 1 base, with 7 bases sitting between them. The CDR3 has 14 amino acids. Germline V gives CDR1 SNHLY, CDR2 FYNNEI. The CDR3: CASRDSSGANVLTF. The CDR3 DNA follows: TGTGCCAGCAGAGACAGTTCTGGGGCCAACGTCCTGACTTTC.

The chain carries TRBV27 and TRBJ2-7; the match to TRBD1 covers 7 bases. The CDR3 totals 14 residues. Germline loops: CDR1 MNHEY, CDR2 SMNVEV (reference sequence). Trimming at V came to 4 bases and at J to 4 bases, leaving 7 bases not matched to a gene. CDR3 in amino acids: CASSSDRQQYEQYF. The DNA for the CDR3 is TGTGCCAGCAGTTCGGACAGGCAACAGTACGAGCAGTACTTC.

The chain combines TRBV27 with TRBJ1-1; 8 nucleotides line up with TRBD1. Germline V gene lookup returns CDR1 MNHEY and CDR2 SMNVEV (reference sequence). After removal of 7 bases from V and 7 bases from J, the junction contained 17 bases not matched to a gene. The CDR3 is 16 residues long. This chain's CDR3 is CASTTGVHGVGNEAFF. CDR3 bases: TGTGCCAGCACGACAGGGGTCCACGGTGTCGGTAATGAAGCTTTCTTT.

The genes are TRBV2 and TRBJ1-5, with D uncertain. Germline CDR1 is SNHLY and CDR2 is FYNNEI. The CDR3 runs to 15 residues. Trimming stripped 3 bases from V and 3 bases from J, with 12 bases between. The CDR3 protein is CASSDGLSFNQPQHF. The CDR3, as DNA: TGTGCCAGCAGTGATGGCCTCTCCTTCAATCAGCCCCAGCATTTT. The complete variable domain, with remaining parts taken from reference TRBV2 and TRBJ1-5, reads EPEVTQTPSHQVTQMGQEVILRCVPISNHLYFYWYRQILGQKVEFLVSFYNNEISEKSEIFDDQFSVERPDGSNFTLKIRSTKLEDSAMYFCASSDGLSFNQPQHFGDGTRLSIL.

This rearrangement joins TRBV28 to TRBJ2-7; D is possibly TRBD2 (6 bases). Deletions cut 3 bases from V and 5 bases from J, with 14 bases between. Germline loops: CDR1 MDHEN, CDR2 SYDVKM. The CDR3 totals 14 residues. In nucleotides, the CDR3 is TGTGCCAGCAGTTTTCCGAACAGGAGGGACGAGCAGTACTTC. Translating gives CASSFPNRRDEQYF. Combining the CDR3 with reference TRBV28 and TRBJ2-7 gives the whole variable domain DVKVTQSSRYLVKRTGEKVFLECVQDMDHENMFWYRQDPGLGLRLIYFSYDVKMKEKGDIPEGYSVSREKKERFSLILESASTNQTSMYLCASSFPNRRDEQYFGPGTRLTVT.

This chain joins TRBV7-2 and TRBJ1-2; 8 nucleotides agree with TRBD1. Losses at the gene ends were 5 bases for V and 6 bases for J; bases not matched to a gene: 11. In germline, CDR1 is SGHTA, CDR2 FQGNSA. There are 15 residues in the CDR3. CDR3 residues: CASSKTGEGVHGYTF. The DNA of the CDR3 is TGTGCCAGCAGCAAGACAGGGGAAGGAGTGCATGGCTACACCTTC.

This CDR3 is CASSRGLDTDTQYF. The CDR3 nucleotides are TGTGCCAGCAGTCGGGGACTGGACACAGATACGCAGTATTTT. This sequence joins TRBV27 and TRBJ2-3; D might be TRBD2 (6 bases). With 5 bases removed from V and 2 bases from J, the gap between germline ends came to 11 bases. This CDR3 is 14 amino acids long. Germline V gene data show CDR1 as MNHEY and CDR2 as SMNVEV (reference sequence).

A single count supports this clone. The V call is TRBV2, the J call TRBJ2-7, with D possibly being TRBD2 (5 bases). The CDR3 runs 17 residues. V lost 7 bases and J lost 0, with 22 bases in between. The germline V gene has CDR1 SNHLY and CDR2 FYNNEI. The CDR3 here is CASTGEPLATNSYEQYF. The DNA of the CDR3 is TGTGCCAGCACTGGGGAGCCTCTGGCGACTAACTCCTACGAGCAGTACTTC. The variable domain in full, with the rest retrieved from reference TRBV2 and TRBJ2-7, is EPEVTQTPSHQVTQMGQEVILRCVPISNHLYFYWYRQILGQKVEFLVSFYNNEISEKSEIFDDQFSVERPDGSNFTLKIRSTKLEDSAMYFCASTGEPLATNSYEQYFGPGTRLTVT.

This chain joins TRBV9 and TRBJ1-6; 8 bases align to TRBD1. Looked up from germline, CDR1 is SGDLS and CDR2 is YYNGEE. The CDR3 runs 15 residues. V trimming: 3 bases; J trimming: 6 bases; junction bases outside the gene matches: 5. Here the CDR3 DNA reads TGTGCCAGCAGCGCCTCCCAGGGGGCTAATTCACCCCTCCACTTT. This codes for CASSASQGANSPLHF.

The chain couples TRBV6-4 to TRBJ2-1; 8 bases agree with TRBD1. CDR3 length equals 14 residues. The J segment lost 7 bases and the V segment lost 5 bases, leaving 7 bases of the junction unmatched. Looked up from germline, CDR1 is MRHNA and CDR2 is SNTAGT. CDR3 protein: CASSRTGLGNEQFF. In DNA form, the CDR3 reads TGTGCCAGCAGTAGGACAGGGCTAGGGAATGAGCAGTTCTTC.

This clone was seen a few times. The sample has other DNA sequences that encode this CDR3 too. The V call is TRBV12-3 or TRBV12-4, the J call TRBJ1-1; D gene unclear. The CDR3 extends over 13 amino acids. Trimming stripped 6 bases from V and 3 bases from J, with 11 bases between. The CDR3, as DNA: TGTGCCAGCAGCCGTAACCGGGACACTGAAGCTTTCTTT. Protein: CASSRNRDTEAFF.

The chain recombines TRBV7-2 with TRBJ2-1, with 7 bases aligning to TRBD1. The CDR3 is 16 residues long. Looked up from germline, CDR1 is SGHTA and CDR2 is FQGNSA. With V trimmed by 1 base and J by 7 bases, 10 bases remained unmatched. The CDR3 region is CASSLVRGLQGNEQFF. The CDR3 region has the DNA TGTGCCAGCAGCTTAGTAAGGGGGCTACAGGGGAATGAGCAGTTCTTC.

This chain uses TRBV10-3 with TRBJ2-1, with TRBD2 matching 12 bases. Trimming at V came to 10 bases and at J to 5 bases, leaving 15 bases not matched to a gene. Germline V lookup: CDR1 ENHRY, CDR2 SYGVKD. The CDR3 contains 17 residues. The CDR3 here is CASGQGTSGRSDNEQFF. The CDR3 DNA reads as TGTGCCAGCGGACAGGGGACTAGCGGGCGGAGTGACAATGAGCAGTTCTTC.

This clone has more than one count but fewer than ten. The chain joins TRBV11-2 to TRBJ1-6; TRBD1 matches at 7 bases. Germline values: CDR1 SGHAT, CDR2 FQNNGV. V lost 0 bases to trimming and J lost 3 bases; unmatched junction nucleotides: 5. The CDR3 spans 17 residues. DNA for the CDR3: TGTGCCAGCAGCTTAGACAGGGGGGTGAGCTATAATTCACCCCTCCACTTT. Its protein product is CASSLDRGVSYNSPLHF.

CDR3 protein: CASSANREGEQYF. CDR3 in DNA: TGTGCCAGCAGTGCAAACAGGGAGGGCGAGCAGTACTTC. The chain is built from TRBV2 and TRBJ2-7, with D possibly TRBD2 on 7 matching bases. This CDR3 is 13 amino acids long. V was clipped by 4 bases and J by 6 bases, with 13 bases between them. Germline V gene sequence: CDR1 SNHLY, CDR2 FYNNEI.

This clone was counted a single time. V gene TRBV27 combines with J gene TRBJ1-1; a possible D gene is TRBD1 (6 bases). With 3 bases removed from V and 4 bases from J, the gap between germline ends came to 12 bases. The CDR3 loop spans 14 amino acids. Germline V gene sequence: CDR1 MNHEY, CDR2 SMNVEV (reference sequence). The DNA for the CDR3 is TGTGCCAGCAGTTTCGGGGGGCGAGGCACTGAAGCTTTCTTT. As protein: CASSFGGRGTEAFF.

This sequence joins TRBV3-1 (or the pseudogene TRBV3-2) and TRBJ2-4, with 10 bases matching TRBD1. With V trimmed by 6 bases and J by 7 bases, 6 bases remained unmatched. Looked up from germline, CDR1 is LGHDT and CDR2 is YNNKEL (reference sequence). There are 14 residues in the CDR3. DNA of the CDR3: TGTGCCAGCAGTCCCGGGACAGGGGTCAACATTCAGTACTTC. This codes for CASSPGTGVNIQYF.

This clone was detected only once. The V and J genes are TRBV15 and TRBJ2-1, with 9 bases aligning to TRBD1. The V gene's germline CDR1 is LNHNV and CDR2 YYDKDF (reference sequence). The CDR3 runs to 16 residues. J was trimmed by 2 bases and V by 1 base; bases with no gene match: 3. The CDR3 is CATSRGGTGTYNEQFF. DNA for the CDR3: TGTGCCACCAGCAGAGGGGGGACAGGGACCTACAATGAGCAGTTCTTC.

This sequence joins TRBV3-1 (or the pseudogene TRBV3-2) and TRBJ2-3, with TRBD2 matching over 8 bases. J gave up 4 bases and V 4 bases, and 7 bases lay outside the gene matches. Germline V gene sequence: CDR1 LGHDT, CDR2 YNNKEL (reference sequence). CDR3 length equals 15 residues. Written as DNA, the CDR3 is TGTGCCAGCAGCCCCGGTTGGACTAGCTCAGATACGCAGTATTTT. This translates into CASSPGWTSSDTQYF.

The DNA of the CDR3 is TGCGCCAGCAGCTTGGGACAGGGCGGTGAGCAGTTCTTC. Protein: CASSLGQGGEQFF. This chain joins TRBV5-1 and TRBJ2-1; 7 positions match TRBD1. V lost 0 bases, J lost 9 bases, and 3 bases stayed unmatched. The CDR3 runs 13 residues. Per the germline V gene, CDR1 is SGHRS and CDR2 is YFSETQ.

The chain joins TRBV27 to TRBJ1-3; 10 bases align to TRBD1. CDR3 length: 14 residues. Germline loops: CDR1 MNHEY, CDR2 SMNVEV (reference sequence). V was pared by 5 bases and J by 3 bases, with 1 base of the junction left unmatched. CDR3 DNA: TGTGCCAGCAGTGGACAGGGGGATGGAAACACCATATATTTT. Translating it yields CASSGQGDGNTIYF.

This chain uses TRBV7-8 with TRBJ1-2, with 10 bases that match TRBD1. Germline loops: CDR1 SGHVS, CDR2 FQNEAQ. This CDR3 contains 18 residues. V lost 1 base, J lost 1 base, and 9 bases stayed unmatched. The CDR3 DNA reads as TGTGCCAGCAGCTTAGTAAGGGGCCGGGACAGGGGTAACTATGGCTACACCTTC. Its translation is CASSLVRGRDRGNYGYTF. Complete variable domain (other parts from reference TRBV7-8 and TRBJ1-2): GAGVSQSPRYKVAKRGQDVALRCDPISGHVSLFWYQQALGQGPEFLTYFQNEAQLDKSGLPSDRFFAERPEGSVSTLKIQRTQQEDSAVYLCASSLVRGRDRGNYGYTFGSGTRLTVV.